These 17 T cell receptor beta chains share one sample of origin, sequenced in a study of Graves' ophthalmopathy and Graves' hyperthyroidism. The TCR beta CDR3 regions underwent amplification from RNA transcripts. The authors performed first-round RT-PCR with HTBI primers and then a second-round multiplex PCR. TCRdb processed the multiplex PCR reads anew with MiXCR; each CDR3 protein has one entry. The repertoire has about 1.2 million distinct CDR3 sequences, 36% of them found once; the top ten carry 11%. The material sequenced was peripheral blood or thyroid tissue (not recorded which). The source of these receptors is an adult man with Graves' hyperthyroidism.

With regard to this clonotype: This may come from a read error, since a much larger clone is one base off. The J gene is TRBJ2-7, the V gene TRBV2; D might be TRBD2 (5 bases). The CDR3 runs to 14 residues. Looked up from germline, CDR1 is SNHLY and CDR2 is FYNNEI. V lost 6 bases and J lost 5, with 17 bases in between. The CDR3 spells CASSTPRGMHEQYF. The CDR3 DNA sequence: TGTGCCAGCAGCACCCCGAGAGGGATGCACGAGCAGTACTTC.

Turning to this clonotype: The junction differs from germline at one of its ends, possibly a read error. This chain uses TRBV7-9 with TRBJ1-6, with no clear D. The germline V gene has CDR1 SEHNR and CDR2 FQNEAQ (reference sequence). CDR3 length: 12 residues. The CDR3 region has the DNA TGTACCAGCAGCGCCGATAATTCACCCCTCCACTTT. Its translation is CTSSADNSPLHF.

As to this clonotype: The junction does not match germline at one end; this may be a read error. V gene TRBV19 combines with J gene TRBJ2-7; perhaps TRBD2 as D (6 bases). The germline CDR1 and CDR2 sequences are LNHDA and SQIVND (reference sequence). The CDR3 has 13 amino acids. CDR3 in amino acids: CASSMRGGYGQYF. CDR3 nucleotide sequence: TGTGCCAGTAGTATGCGGGGCGGCTACGGGCAGTACTTC.

This clonotype was recorded at least ten times. V and J are TRBV6-6 and TRBJ1-5, with D hard to call. Germline V gene lookup returns CDR1 MNHNY and CDR2 SVGAGI (reference sequence). The CDR3 runs 15 residues. V lost 0 bases and J lost 2, with 8 bases in between. This CDR3 is CASSYSSAGNQPQHF. The CDR3 DNA is TGTGCCAGCAGTTACTCATCGGCAGGCAATCAGCCCCAGCATTTT.

This clonotype was detected many times. This sequence joins TRBV29-1 and TRBJ2-7; 8 bases are shared with TRBD2. Germline CDR1 reads SQVTM; CDR2 reads ANQGSEA. The length of the CDR3 is 13 residues. Unmatched junction bases numbered 2, after V lost 4 bases and J lost 0 bases. The CDR3 protein is CSVVLAVSYEQYF. In nucleotides, the CDR3 is TGCAGCGTTGTACTAGCGGTCTCCTACGAGCAGTACTTC.

This clonotype was recorded many times. CDR3 sequence reads: CASSSTADRQETQYF. For the CDR3, the DNA is TGTGCCAGCAGCTCGACCGCGGACAGACAAGAGACCCAGTACTTC. The chain combines TRBV7-7 with TRBJ2-5, with D possibly TRBD1 on 6 matching bases. Trimming removed 4 bases from V and 2 bases from J, with 14 bases in between. This CDR3 comprises 15 residues. The germline CDR1 and CDR2 sequences are SSHAT and FNYEAQ (reference sequence).

CDR3 protein: CVSGTGYQPQHF. CDR3 DNA sequence: TGTGTCAGTGGGACAGGGTATCAGCCCCAGCATTTT. The chain joins TRBV2 to TRBJ1-5, with 9 nucleotides matching TRBD1. CDR1 is SNHLY and CDR2 is FYNNEI in the germline V gene. The length of the CDR3 is 12 residues.

In its sample, this clonotype was seen many times. This chain joins TRBV11-2 and TRBJ2-5; the match to TRBD1 covers 9 bases. Unmatched junction bases numbered 6, after V lost 5 bases and J lost 2 bases. From germline, CDR1 is SGHAT and CDR2 FQNNGV. This CDR3 is built from 15 residues. CDR3 loop: CASSPDRGSQETQYF. The CDR3 DNA reads TGTGCCAGCAGCCCGGACAGGGGATCGCAAGAGACCCAGTACTTC.

This clonotype was seen only a few times. This chain uses TRBV5-6 with TRBJ1-2, with D maybe TRBD1 (5 bases). Germline loops: CDR1 SGHDT, CDR2 YYEEEE. The CDR3 loop spans 14 amino acids. V was pared by 2 bases and J by 3 bases, with 11 bases between. CDR3 bases: TGTGCCAGCAGCTTCGACCTGGGGGACTATGGCTACACCTTC. Translated, it gives CASSFDLGDYGYTF. The full variable domain, with the rest looked up from reference TRBV5-6 and TRBJ1-2, is DAGVTQSPTHLIKTRGQQVTLRCSPKSGHDTVSWYQQALGQGPQFIFQYYEEEERQRGNFPDRFSGHQFPNYSSELNVNALLLGDSALYLCASSFDLGDYGYTFGSGTRLTVV.

V gene TRBV20-1 combines with J gene TRBJ2-5; the D gene is possibly TRBD2 (7 bases). CDR1 DFQATT and CDR2 SNEGSKA come from the germline V gene (reference sequence). V was pared by 6 bases and J by 5 bases, with 19 bases between. The CDR3 is 14 amino acids. The CDR3: CSARGAGRRETQYF. CDR3 in DNA: TGCAGTGCCCGGGGGGCGGGGCGCAGGGAGACCCAGTACTTC.

As regards this clonotype: This clone may be a read error of a much larger clone one base away. V is TRBV7-6 and J is TRBJ2-7; no clear D. Germline CDR1 and CDR2: SGHVS and FNYEAQ. The CDR3 has 15 residues. V was cut by 5 bases and J by 1 base, with 15 bases left in between. Here the CDR3 DNA reads TGTGCCAGCAGCCAGGTCCTAGACAATTCCTACGAGCAGTACTTC. Translation: CASSQVLDNSYEQYF.

This sequence joins TRBV12-3 or TRBV12-4 and TRBJ2-3; TRBD2 agrees at 7 bases. J was trimmed by 3 bases and V by 3 bases; bases with no gene match: 9. CDR3 length: 16 residues. The CDR3 loop is CASSFGGRGKTDTQYF. For the CDR3, the DNA is TGTGCCAGCAGTTTTGGCGGGAGAGGGAAGACAGATACGCAGTATTTT.

This clonotype occurred a few times. The rearrangement joins TRBV5-8 to TRBJ2-7; D is possibly TRBD2 (6 bases). Germline V lookup: CDR1 SGHTS, CDR2 YDEGEE. The CDR3 has 16 residues. Trimming pared 0 bases from V and 3 bases from J, leaving 16 bases between. This CDR3 reads CASSLGAGTPYYEQYF. CDR3 DNA sequence: TGTGCCAGCAGCTTGGGGGCGGGAACACCTTACTACGAGCAGTACTTC.

This clonotype was seen at least ten times. The chain uses TRBV20-1 and TRBJ1-3, with D possibly being TRBD1 (5 bases). Trimming took 0 bases from V and 2 from J, leaving 11 bases between them. Germline-derived CDR1 and CDR2 are DFQATT and SNEGSKA (reference sequence). The CDR3 loop spans 15 amino acids. CDR3 sequence (DNA): TGCAGTGCTAGAGAGGAGGGGATCCCTGGAAACACCATATATTTT. Translated: CSAREEGIPGNTIYF.

A few counts support this clonotype. The V call is TRBV20-1, the J call TRBJ1-4; D possibly corresponds to TRBD1 (6 bases). Germline CDR1 is DFQATT and CDR2 is SNEGSKA (reference sequence). V was trimmed by 6 bases and J by 7 bases, leaving 15 bases between them. The CDR3 loop spans 13 amino acids. The CDR3 loop reads CSAHKAGAEKLFF. The CDR3 bases are TGCAGTGCCCACAAGGCGGGGGCTGAAAAACTGTTTTTT.

This chain joins TRBV2 and TRBJ2-6; D tentatively fits TRBD1 or TRBD2 (5 bases each). V lost 4 bases, J lost 0 bases, and 7 bases lay in between. The CDR3 length is 15 residues. Germline loops: CDR1 SNHLY, CDR2 FYNNEI. CDR3 nucleotide sequence: TGTGCCAGCAGTGTGGGACGCTCTGGGGCCAACGTCCTGACTTTC. As protein: CASSVGRSGANVLTF. The full variable domain, with the rest looked up from reference TRBV2 and TRBJ2-6, is EPEVTQTPSHQVTQMGQEVILRCVPISNHLYFYWYRQILGQKVEFLVSFYNNEISEKSEIFDDQFSVERPDGSNFTLKIRSTKLEDSAMYFCASSVGRSGANVLTFGAGSRLTVL.

The chain carries TRBV3-2 and TRBJ2-2; TRBD1, as called in the table, went unchecked against the DNA. TRBV3-2 is a pseudogene. This CDR3 is built from 16 residues. As DNA, the CDR3 is TGTGCCAGCAGCCGCCCCGGACAGGGGGGCACCGGGGAGCTGTTTTTT. This encodes CASSRPGQGGTGELFF.